This TCR beta chain was recovered during a study of cytomegalovirus exposure and HLA in healthy donors. This clone has only one observation. Its cognate antigen is unknown. The CDR3 has 16 amino acids. CDR1 MRHNA and CDR2 SNTAGT come from the germline V gene. Trimming at V came to 2 bases and at J to 4 bases, leaving 9 bases not matched to a gene. Study-wide points: TRBV6-2, TRBV6-3 and other indistinguishable V segments were excluded.

13 Jbeta primers and 60 Vbeta primers were used for the PCR. In the original processing: As a later analysis found, there were 80 million to 90 million unique TCR beta chains, of which roughly 11 million were shared. Assay: immunoSEQ multiplex PCR; the TCRdb copy retains only in-frame clones and omits some. From that table come the V and J calls and clone size; the DNA was used to work out D and trimming. The sample consists of roughly 100,000 clones, over 60% of them appearing once. Sequenced input: PBMCs. The clonotype comes from a male donor in good health and CMV-seropositive. The rearrangement links TRBV6-4 to TRBJ2-5; TRBD2 matches 8 bases. CDR3 in amino acids: CASSDPGGVVRETQYF. CDR3 DNA sequence: TGTGCCAGCAGTGACCCCGGGGGGGTCGTTCGAGAGACCCAGTACTTC.